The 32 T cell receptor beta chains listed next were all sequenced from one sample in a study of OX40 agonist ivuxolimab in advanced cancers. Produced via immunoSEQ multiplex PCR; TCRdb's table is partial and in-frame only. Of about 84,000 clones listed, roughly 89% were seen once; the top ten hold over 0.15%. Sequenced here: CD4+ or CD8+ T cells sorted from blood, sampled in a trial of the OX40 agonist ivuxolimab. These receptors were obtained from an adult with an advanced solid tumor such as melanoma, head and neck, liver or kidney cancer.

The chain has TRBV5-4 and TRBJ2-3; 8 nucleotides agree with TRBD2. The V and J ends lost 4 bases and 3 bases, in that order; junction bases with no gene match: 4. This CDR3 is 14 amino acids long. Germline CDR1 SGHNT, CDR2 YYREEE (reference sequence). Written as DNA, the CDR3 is TGTGCCAGCAGCCTTCGACTAGCGACAGATACGCAGTATTTT. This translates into CASSLRLATDTQYF.

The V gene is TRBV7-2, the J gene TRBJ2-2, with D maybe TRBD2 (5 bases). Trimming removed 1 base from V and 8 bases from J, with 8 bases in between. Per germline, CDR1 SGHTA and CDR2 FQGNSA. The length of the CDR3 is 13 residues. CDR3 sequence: CASSLVGGGELFF. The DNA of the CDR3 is TGTGCCAGCAGCTTAGTAGGCGGGGGGGAGCTGTTTTTT.

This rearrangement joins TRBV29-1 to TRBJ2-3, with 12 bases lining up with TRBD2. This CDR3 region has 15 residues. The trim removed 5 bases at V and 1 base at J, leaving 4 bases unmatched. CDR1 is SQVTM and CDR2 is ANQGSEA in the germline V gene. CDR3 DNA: TGCAGCGTTACGACTAGCGGGAGAGGCACAGATACGCAGTATTTT. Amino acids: CSVTTSGRGTDTQYF.

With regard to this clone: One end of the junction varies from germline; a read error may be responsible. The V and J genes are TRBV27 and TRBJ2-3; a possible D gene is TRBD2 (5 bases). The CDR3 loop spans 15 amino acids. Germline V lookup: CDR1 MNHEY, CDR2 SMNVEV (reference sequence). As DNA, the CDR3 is TGTGCCAGCAGTTTAAACCGGCCTAGCACAAATACGCAGTATTTT. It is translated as CASSLNRPSTNTQYF.

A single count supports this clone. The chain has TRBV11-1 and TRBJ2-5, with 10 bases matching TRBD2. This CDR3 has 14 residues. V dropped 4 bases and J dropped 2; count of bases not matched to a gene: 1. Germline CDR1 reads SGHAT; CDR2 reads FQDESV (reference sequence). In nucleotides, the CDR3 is TGTGCCAGCAGCTCTAGCGGGGGACAAGAGACCCAGTACTTC. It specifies CASSSSGGQETQYF.

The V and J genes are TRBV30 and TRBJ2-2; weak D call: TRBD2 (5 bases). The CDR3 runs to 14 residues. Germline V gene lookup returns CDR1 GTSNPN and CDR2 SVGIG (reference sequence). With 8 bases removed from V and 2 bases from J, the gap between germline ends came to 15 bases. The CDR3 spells CARPRPGNTGELFF. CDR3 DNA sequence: TGTGCCCGACCCCGGCCGGGAAACACCGGGGAGCTGTTTTTT.

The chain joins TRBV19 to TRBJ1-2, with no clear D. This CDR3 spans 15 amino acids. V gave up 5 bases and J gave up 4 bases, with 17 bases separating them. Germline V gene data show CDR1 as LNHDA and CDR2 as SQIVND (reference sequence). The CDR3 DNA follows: TGTGCCAGTAGTGGACGTACAAGATTCGGCTATGGCTACACCTTC. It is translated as CASSGRTRFGYGYTF.

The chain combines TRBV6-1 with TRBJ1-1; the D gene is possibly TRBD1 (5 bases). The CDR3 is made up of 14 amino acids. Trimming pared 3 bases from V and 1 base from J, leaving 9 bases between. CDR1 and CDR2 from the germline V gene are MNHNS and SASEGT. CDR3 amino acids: CASSEAGGNTEAFF. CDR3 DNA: TGTGCCAGCAGTGAGGCCGGGGGGAACACTGAAGCTTTCTTT.

This chain's CDR3 is CASSVQDGSPYNEQFF. The CDR3 DNA reads TGTGCCAGCAGCGTACAGGATGGTTCCCCCTACAATGAGCAGTTCTTC. The chain combines TRBV9 with TRBJ2-1, with no clear D. The germline CDR1 and CDR2 sequences are SGDLS and YYNGEE. The CDR3 is 16 residues long. Trimming removed 1 base at V and 2 bases at J, with 13 bases between. Combining the CDR3 with reference TRBV9 and TRBJ2-1 gives the whole variable domain DSGVTQTPKHLITATGQRVTLRCSPRSGDLSVYWYQQSLDQGLQFLIQYYNGEERAKGNILERFSAQQFPDLHSELNLSSLELGDSALYFCASSVQDGSPYNEQFFGPGTRLTVL.

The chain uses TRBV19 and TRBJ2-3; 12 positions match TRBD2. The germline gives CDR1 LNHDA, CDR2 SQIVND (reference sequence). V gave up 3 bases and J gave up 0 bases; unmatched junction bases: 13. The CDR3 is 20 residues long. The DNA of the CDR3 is TGTGCCAGTAGTATTTCGTTCGGGCTAGCGGGGGGGCCGAGCACAGATACGCAGTATTTT. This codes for CASSISFGLAGGPSTDTQYF.

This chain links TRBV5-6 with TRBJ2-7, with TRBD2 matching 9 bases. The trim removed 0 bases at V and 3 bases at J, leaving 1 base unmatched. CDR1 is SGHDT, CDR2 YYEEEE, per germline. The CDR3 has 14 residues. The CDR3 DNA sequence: TGTGCCAGCAGCTTGGGACTAGCGGACTACGAGCAGTACTTC. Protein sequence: CASSLGLADYEQYF. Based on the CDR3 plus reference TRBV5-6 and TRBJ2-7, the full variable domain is DAGVTQSPTHLIKTRGQQVTLRCSPKSGHDTVSWYQQALGQGPQFIFQYYEEEERQRGNFPDRFSGHQFPNYSSELNVNALLLGDSALYLCASSLGLADYEQYFGPGTRLTVT.

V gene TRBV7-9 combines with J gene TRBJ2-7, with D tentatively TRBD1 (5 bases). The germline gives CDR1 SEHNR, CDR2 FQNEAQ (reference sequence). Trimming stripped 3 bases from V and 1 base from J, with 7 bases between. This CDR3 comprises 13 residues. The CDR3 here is CASSFSGSYEQYF. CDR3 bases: TGTGCCAGCAGCTTTTCAGGGTCCTACGAGCAGTACTTC.

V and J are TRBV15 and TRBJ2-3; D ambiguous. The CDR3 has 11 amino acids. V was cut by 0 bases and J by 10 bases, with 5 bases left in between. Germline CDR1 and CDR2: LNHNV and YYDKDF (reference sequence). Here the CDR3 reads CATSRDVAQYF. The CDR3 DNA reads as TGTGCCACCAGCAGAGATGTCGCGCAGTATTTT.

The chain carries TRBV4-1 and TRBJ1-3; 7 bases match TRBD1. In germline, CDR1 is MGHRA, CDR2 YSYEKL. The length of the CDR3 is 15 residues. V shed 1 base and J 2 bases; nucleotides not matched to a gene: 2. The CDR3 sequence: CASSQVTGAGNTIYF. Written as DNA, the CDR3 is TGCGCCAGCAGCCAAGTTACAGGGGCTGGAAACACCATATATTTT.

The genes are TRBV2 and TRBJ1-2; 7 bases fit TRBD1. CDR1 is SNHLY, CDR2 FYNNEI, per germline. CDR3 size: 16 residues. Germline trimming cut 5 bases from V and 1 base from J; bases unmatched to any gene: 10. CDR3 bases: TGTGCCAGCAGTCAAAGGACAGGAGAATATAACTATGGCTACACCTTC. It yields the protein CASSQRTGEYNYGYTF.

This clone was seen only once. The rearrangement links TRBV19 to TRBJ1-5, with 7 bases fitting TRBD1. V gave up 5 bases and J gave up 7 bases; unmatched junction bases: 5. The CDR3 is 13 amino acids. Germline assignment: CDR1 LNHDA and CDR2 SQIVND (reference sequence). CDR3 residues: CASSQGGYQPQHF. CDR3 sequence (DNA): TGTGCCAGTAGTCAGGGGGGGTACCAGCCCCAGCATTTT.

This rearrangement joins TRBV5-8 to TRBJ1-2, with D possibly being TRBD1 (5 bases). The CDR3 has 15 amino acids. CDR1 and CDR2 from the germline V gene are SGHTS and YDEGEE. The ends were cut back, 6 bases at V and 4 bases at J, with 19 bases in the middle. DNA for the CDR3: TGTGCCAGCACCCCTGGACGGGGGGTGATCTATGGCTACACCTTC. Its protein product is CASTPGRGVIYGYTF.

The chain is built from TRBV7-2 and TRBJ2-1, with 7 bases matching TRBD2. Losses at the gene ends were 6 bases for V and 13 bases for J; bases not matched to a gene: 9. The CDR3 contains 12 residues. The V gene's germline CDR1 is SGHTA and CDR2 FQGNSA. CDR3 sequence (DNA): TGTGCCAGCAGTTCCCTCCGCGGGAGACAGTTCTTC. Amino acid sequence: CASSSLRGRQFF.

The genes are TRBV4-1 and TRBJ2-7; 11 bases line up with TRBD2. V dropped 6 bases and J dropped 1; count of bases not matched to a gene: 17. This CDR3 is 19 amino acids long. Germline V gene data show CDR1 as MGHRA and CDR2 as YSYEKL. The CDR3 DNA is TGCGCCAGCAGTCAAAATCCCACTAGCGGGAGCTTCCTGTCCTACGAGCAGTACTTC. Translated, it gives CASSQNPTSGSFLSYEQYF.

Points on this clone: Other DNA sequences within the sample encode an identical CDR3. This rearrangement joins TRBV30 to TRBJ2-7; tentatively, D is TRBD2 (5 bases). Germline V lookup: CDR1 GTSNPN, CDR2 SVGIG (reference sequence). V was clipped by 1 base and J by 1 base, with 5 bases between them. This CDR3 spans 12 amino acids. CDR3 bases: TGTGCCTGGAGTGGGAGGTCCTACGAGCAGTACTTC. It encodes CAWSGRSYEQYF.

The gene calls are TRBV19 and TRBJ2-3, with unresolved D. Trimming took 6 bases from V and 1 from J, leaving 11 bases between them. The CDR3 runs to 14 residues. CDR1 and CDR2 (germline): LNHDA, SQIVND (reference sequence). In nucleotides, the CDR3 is TGTGCCAGTAGAGCCACCGGAGGCACAGATACGCAGTATTTT. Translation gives CASRATGGTDTQYF.

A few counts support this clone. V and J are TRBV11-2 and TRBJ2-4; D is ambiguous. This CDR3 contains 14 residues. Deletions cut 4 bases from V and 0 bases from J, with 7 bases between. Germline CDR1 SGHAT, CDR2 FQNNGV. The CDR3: CASSSRLAKNIQYF. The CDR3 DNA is TGTGCCAGCAGCTCCAGGTTAGCCAAAAACATTCAGTACTTC.

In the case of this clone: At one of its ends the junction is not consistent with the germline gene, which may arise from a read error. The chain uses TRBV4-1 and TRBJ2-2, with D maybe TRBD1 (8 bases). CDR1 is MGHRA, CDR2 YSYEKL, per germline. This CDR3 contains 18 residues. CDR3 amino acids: CASSRLASQGERAGEPFF. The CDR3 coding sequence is TGCGCCAGCAGCCGACTAGCTTCACAGGGGGAAAGGGCAGGGGAGCCGTTTTTT.

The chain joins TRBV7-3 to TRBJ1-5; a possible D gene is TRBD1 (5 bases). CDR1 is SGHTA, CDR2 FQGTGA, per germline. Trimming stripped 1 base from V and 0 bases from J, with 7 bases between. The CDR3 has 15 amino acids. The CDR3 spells CASSLRGNSNQPQHF. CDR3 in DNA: TGTGCCAGCAGCTTAAGGGGGAATAGCAATCAGCCCCAGCATTTT.

The CDR3 is CASSSYRLDSTSYEQYF. The CDR3, as DNA: TGTGCCAGCAGCTCCTACCGTCTGGACTCGACTTCCTACGAGCAGTACTTC. This chain links TRBV5-6 with TRBJ2-7; the D gene is possibly TRBD2 (5 bases). Trimming left V 3 bases short and J 1 base short, with 20 bases between. In germline, CDR1 is SGHDT, CDR2 YYEEEE. The CDR3 loop spans 17 amino acids.

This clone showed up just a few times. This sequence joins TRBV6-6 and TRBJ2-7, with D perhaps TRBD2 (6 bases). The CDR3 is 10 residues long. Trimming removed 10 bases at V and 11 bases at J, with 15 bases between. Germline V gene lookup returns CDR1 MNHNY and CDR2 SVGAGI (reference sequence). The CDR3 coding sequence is TGTGCCACCGGGGAGCGCGGGGAGTACTTC. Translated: CATGERGEYF.

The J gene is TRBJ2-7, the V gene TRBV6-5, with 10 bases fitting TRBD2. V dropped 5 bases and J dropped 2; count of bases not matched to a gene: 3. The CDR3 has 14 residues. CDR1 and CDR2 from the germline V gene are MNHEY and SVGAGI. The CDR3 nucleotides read TGTGCCAGCAGTCAGACTAGCGGGCCCTACGAGCAGTACTTC. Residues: CASSQTSGPYEQYF.

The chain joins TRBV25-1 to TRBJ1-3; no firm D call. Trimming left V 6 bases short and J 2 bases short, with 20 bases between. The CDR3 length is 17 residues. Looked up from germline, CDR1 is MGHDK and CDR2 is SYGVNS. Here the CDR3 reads CASRPPFSVVTGNTIYF. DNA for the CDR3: TGTGCCAGCAGGCCCCCTTTTTCGGTGGTAACTGGAAACACCATATATTTT.

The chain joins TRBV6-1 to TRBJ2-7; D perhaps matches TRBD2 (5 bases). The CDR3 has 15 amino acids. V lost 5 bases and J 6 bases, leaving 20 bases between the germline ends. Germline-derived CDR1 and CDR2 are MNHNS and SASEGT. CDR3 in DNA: TGTGCCAGCAGTAAAATGGGCTCCGGGGTCTTCGAGCAGTACTTC. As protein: CASSKMGSGVFEQYF.

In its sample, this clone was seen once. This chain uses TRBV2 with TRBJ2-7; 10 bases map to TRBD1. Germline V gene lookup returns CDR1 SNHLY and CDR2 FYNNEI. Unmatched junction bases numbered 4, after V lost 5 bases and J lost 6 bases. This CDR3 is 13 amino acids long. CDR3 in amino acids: CASSLTGGGEQYF. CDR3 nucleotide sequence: TGTGCCAGCAGTCTGACAGGGGGCGGCGAGCAGTACTTC.

This CDR3 is CASTEGLGREDIQYF. The CDR3 DNA reads TGTGCCAGCACCGAGGGTTTGGGGCGCGAAGACATTCAGTACTTC. The rearrangement uses TRBV6-1 and TRBJ2-4; D tentatively reads TRBD1 or TRBD2 (5 bases each). Germline V lookup: CDR1 MNHNS, CDR2 SASEGT. CDR3 size: 15 residues. V was pared by 7 bases and J by 8 bases, with 21 bases between.

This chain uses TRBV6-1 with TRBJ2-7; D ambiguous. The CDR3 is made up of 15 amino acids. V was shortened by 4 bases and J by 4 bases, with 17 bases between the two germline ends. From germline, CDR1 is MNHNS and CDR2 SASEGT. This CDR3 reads CASSAPGRLRYEQYF. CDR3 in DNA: TGTGCCAGCAGTGCACCGGGTCGGCTGAGGTACGAGCAGTACTTC.